The T cell receptor (beta chain) under discussion was sequenced for a study of breast tumors, draining lymph nodes, adjacent tissues (dated by TCRdb to 2016 to 2018). Describing the broader study: TCR beta repertoires were compared across tumor, adjacent nontumor tissue and axillary lymph nodes obtained from breast cancer patients. In human breast cancer, the study set out to evaluate how tumor, surrounding tissue and draining lymph node repertoires relate to one another and whether T cells may move between these sites.

A remark on this clonotype: What antigen it recognizes has not been identified. No base quality values were provided; no much bigger clone lies one nucleotide off.

The sequencer listed for this sample is Illumina HiSeq 2000. TCR beta chain libraries were generated by multiplex PCR amplification. The amplified TCR beta chain products were analyzed by high-throughput sequencing. The public reads were reprocessed in TCRdb via fastp at Q25 and MiXCR, keeping in-frame beta chains. All rows with the same CDR3 protein become a single entry with the most common DNA and genes. Across this sample there are 66,000 or so distinct CDR3 sequences, with 40% to 55% seen only once. Of the sample, about 8.4% is held by the ten largest clones. Overall study outcomes, separate from this receptor: Tumor T-cell repertoires showed less diversity than lymph node repertoires and more diversity than nontumor tissue repertoires, and tumor T-cell repertoires showed preferential V and J gene usage. The similarity between tumor and nontumor tissue repertoires was significantly greater in luminal-like breast cancer than in basal-like breast cancer. The data were judged consistent with most tumor T cells deriving from the lymph node and then expanding within tumor tissue. The study presented the conclusion that tumor T cells originate in lymph nodes as consistent with a hypothesis, not as something directly demonstrated.

The sample comprised breast tumor tissue. This receptor was taken from a female donor with breast cancer. Some clones in this sample may be carry-over from other donors' samples.

The DNA sequence is given as TGTGCCAGCAGTCCCCTCGGCGGGGCCCTCTCTGGAAACACCATATATTTT. Its amino acids are CASSPLGGALSGNTIYF. This chain joins TRBV27 to TRBJ1-3; the D gene is perhaps TRBD1, on 5 matching bases. Via the germline V gene (reference sequence), CDR1 is MNHEY and CDR2 SMNVEV. Reading from cysteine to phenylalanine, the CDR3 counts 17 amino acids. Solely the CDR3 DNA is kept, with 51 bases framed from the first base. V is pared back by 5 bases and J by 0 bases, with 17 bases lying between the germline termini.